This T cell receptor (beta chain) was profiled in a study of blood T cell repertoires in COVID-19. At the level of the study: There were acute and convalescent COVID-19 samples, and they came from the United States, Italy and Spain. From T cells, B-cell-depleted T cells, or PBMCs came the material, which was cDNA or gDNA.

The CDR3 covers 13 residues. Germline V gene lookup returns CDR1 ENHRY and CDR2 SYGVKD. With 3 bases removed from V and 5 bases from J, the gap between germline ends came to 8 bases. Original analysis: Amplifying reference gene primers gave estimates of nucleated cell counts. Generated by immunoSEQ multiplex PCR, the TCRdb table keeps only in-frame clones and is missing some. D and trimming were read from the DNA, whereas the V and J calls and clone size are those reported in that table. The sample has approximately 68,000 clones; approximately 91% are singletons. The chain carries TRBV10-3 and TRBJ1-5; tentative D call: TRBD1 (6 bases). Sequenced: peripheral blood. The sequence derives from a man between 65 and 85 years old with active or convalescent COVID-19. The CDR3 spells CAISDSGDQPQHF. The CDR3 DNA reads as TGTGCCATCAGTGACTCAGGGGATCAGCCCCAGCATTTT.